The source of this TCR beta chain is a study of blood T cell repertoires in COVID-19. On the study more broadly: Samples of COVID-19 (acute and convalescent) were obtained from the United States, Italy and Spain. Nucleic acid was either cDNA or gDNA, and it came from T cells, B-cell-depleted T cells, or PBMCs.

The CDR3 totals 11 residues. V shed 5 bases and J shed 3 bases, with 6 bases lying between them. From germline, CDR1 is SGDLS and CDR2 YYNGEE. The repertoire was sequenced with immunoSEQ multiplex PCR; TCRdb's copy has only in-frame clones and lacks some. The sample shows 200,000 to 250,000 clones, about 90% of them seen only once. V and J are TRBV9 and TRBJ2-7; D not certain. This receptor was obtained from a woman aged 55 to 70 with acute or convalescent COVID-19. The sample consisted of peripheral blood. The DNA for the CDR3 is TGTGCCAGCAGTCGAGTCTACGAGCAGTACTTC. This sequence encodes CASSRVYEQYF.